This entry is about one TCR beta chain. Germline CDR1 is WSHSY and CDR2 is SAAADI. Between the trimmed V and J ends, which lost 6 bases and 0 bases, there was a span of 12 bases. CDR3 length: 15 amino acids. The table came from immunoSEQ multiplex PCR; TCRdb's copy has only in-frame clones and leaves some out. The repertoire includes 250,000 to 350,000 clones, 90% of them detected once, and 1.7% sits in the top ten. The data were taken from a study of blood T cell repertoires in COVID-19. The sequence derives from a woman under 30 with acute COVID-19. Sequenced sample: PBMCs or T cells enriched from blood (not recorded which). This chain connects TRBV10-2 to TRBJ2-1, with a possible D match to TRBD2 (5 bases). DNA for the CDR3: TGCGCCAGCAGAGATGGACTCATCTCCTACAATGAGCAGTTCTTC. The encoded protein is CASRDGLISYNEQFF.